This entry lists 8 T cell receptor beta chains sequenced from one sample in a study of regulatory T cells in long-lasting Graves disease. Time point specified: persistent/refractory GD, antithyroid drugs over 5 years with positive TRAb. PBMC RNA served as the TCR library source. iRepertoire HTBI primers and Arm-PCR of CDR3 regions built TCR beta libraries. One entry per CDR3 protein results from TCRdb running MiXCR on the multiplex PCR reads. The data contain about 460,000 distinct CDR3 sequences, less than 25% of them seen just once; the ten biggest clones take up about an eighth. Sequenced material: peripheral blood mononuclear cells (PBMCs), taken when the disease was refractory, from a patient treated with antithyroid drugs. The receptors shown here come from a female donor with Graves disease.

This clonotype was seen many times. This chain joins TRBV28 and TRBJ2-7; D is undetermined. The CDR3 consists of 13 residues. CDR1 and CDR2 (germline): MDHEN, SYDVKM. The germline V and J ends were trimmed by 7 bases and 7 bases, with 17 bases remaining between them. The CDR3 sequence is CASTVNLRWEQYF. CDR3 nucleotides: TGTGCCAGCACCGTAAACCTTCGATGGGAGCAGTACTTC.

Notes on this clonotype: At one of its ends the junction is not consistent with the germline gene, which may arise from a read error. The chain joins TRBV3-1 to TRBJ1-2, with a possible D match to TRBD1 (6 bases). Germline lookup yields CDR1 LGHDT and CDR2 YNNKEL (reference sequence). This CDR3 spans 16 amino acids. The CDR3 reads CASSQAQGRGSYGFTF. The CDR3 nucleotides are TGTGCCAGCAGCCAAGCACAGGGACGAGGATCCTATGGCTTCACCTTC.

The chain links TRBV7-9 to TRBJ2-5, with D unresolved. Trimming removed 5 bases at V and 1 base at J, with 5 bases between. The CDR3 extends over 12 amino acids. Looked up from germline, CDR1 is SEHNR and CDR2 is FQNEAQ (reference sequence). Here the CDR3 reads CASSATQETQYF. The CDR3 nucleotides read TGTGCCAGCAGCGCGACCCAAGAGACCCAGTACTTC.

This clonotype was counted a few times. This chain connects TRBV19 to TRBJ1-1, with D hard to call. CDR1 is LNHDA and CDR2 is SQIVND in the germline V gene (reference sequence). V dropped 8 bases and J dropped 4 bases, with 14 bases sitting between them. CDR3 length: 13 residues. DNA of the CDR3: TGTGCCAGTGCGATTCAAGGCTCCACTGAAGCTTTCTTT. This sequence encodes CASAIQGSTEAFF.

This clonotype was observed at least ten times. V usage is TRBV10-3 and J usage is TRBJ1-1; D is unclear. The ends were cut back, 3 bases at V and 4 bases at J, with 12 bases in the middle. Germline V gene sequence: CDR1 ENHRY, CDR2 SYGVKD. This CDR3 is built from 14 residues. CDR3 amino acids: CAISDGGFSTEAFF. Here the CDR3 DNA reads TGTGCCATCAGTGACGGAGGGTTTAGCACTGAAGCTTTCTTT.

This clonotype was seen repeatedly, ten times or more. This sequence joins TRBV12-3 or TRBV12-4 and TRBJ1-3; D is unclear. V lost 6 bases and J 8 bases, leaving 8 bases between the germline ends. This CDR3 spans 11 amino acids. The CDR3 sequence is CASSSRDTIYF. CDR3 in DNA: TGTGCCAGCAGCTCCCGGGACACCATATATTTT.

At least ten counts were recorded for this clonotype. CDR3 coding DNA: TGTGCCAGCAGTTGGGTGAATCAGCCCCAGCATTTT. Translation gives CASSWVNQPQHF. V gene TRBV6-5 combines with J gene TRBJ1-5, with D hard to call. This CDR3 region has 12 residues. Between the trimmed V and J ends, which lost 4 bases and 4 bases, there was a span of 5 bases. Germline CDR1 MNHEY, CDR2 SVGAGI.

This clonotype was observed a few times. The V call is TRBV20-1, the J call TRBJ2-3; TRBD1 matches at 8 bases. The CDR3 length is 13 residues. Germline V gene sequence: CDR1 DFQATT, CDR2 SNEGSKA (reference sequence). CDR3 protein: CGGDRRSTDTQYF. The CDR3 DNA reads as TGCGGAGGGGACAGGAGATCCACAGATACGCAGTATTTT.